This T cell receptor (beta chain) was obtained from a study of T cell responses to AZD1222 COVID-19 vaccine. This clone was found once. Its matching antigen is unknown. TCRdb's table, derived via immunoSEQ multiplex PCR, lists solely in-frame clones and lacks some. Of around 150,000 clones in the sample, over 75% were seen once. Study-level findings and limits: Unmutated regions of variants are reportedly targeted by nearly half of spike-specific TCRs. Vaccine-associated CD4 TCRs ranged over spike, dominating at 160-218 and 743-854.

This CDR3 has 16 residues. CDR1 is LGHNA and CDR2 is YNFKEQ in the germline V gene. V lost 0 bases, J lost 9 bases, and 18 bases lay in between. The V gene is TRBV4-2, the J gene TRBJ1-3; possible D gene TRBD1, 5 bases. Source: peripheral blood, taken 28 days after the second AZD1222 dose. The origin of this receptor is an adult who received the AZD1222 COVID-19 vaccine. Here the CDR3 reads CASSQERTAGRGTIYF. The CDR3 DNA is TGTGCCAGCAGCCAAGAAAGGACGGCAGGGAGGGGCACCATATATTTT.